This passage covers 5 T cell receptor beta chains from one sample sequenced in a study of T-cell memory formation after mild COVID-19 (dated by TCRdb to about 2021). Libraries were built with 5' RACE. The run used an Illumina NovaSeq 6000. TCRdb reanalyzed the raw reads on its own, using fastp at Q25 for trimming and MiXCR for clone calling, and kept in-frame beta chains. Every distinct CDR3 protein forms one entry, paired with its most common genes and DNA. Recorded for this sample are about 350,000 distinct CDR3 sequences; 20% to 25% of them occurred a single time. Together, the top ten hold over 20% of the sample. The specimen sequenced was PBMCs or a T cell subset sorted from them (not recorded which). These receptor sequences come from a man between 18 and 35 years old who had mild COVID-19 (a few samples of this study predate the infection). The sample titles of this study are shuffled in the database, so cell type and time point are left out; the donor was told from shared clones.

The V call is TRBV6-2 or TRBV6-3, the J call TRBJ1-6; no clear D gene. The CDR3 is 12 amino acids. Germline V gives CDR1 MNHEY, CDR2 SVGEGT. V was trimmed by 6 bases and J by 11 bases, leaving 11 bases between them. CDR3 amino acids: CASSLNSPPLHF. CDR3 bases: TGTGCCAGCAGCCTAAATTCGCCACCCCTCCACTTT.

This clonotype appeared a few times. The gene calls are TRBV12-5 and TRBJ2-7, with TRBD1 matching over 11 bases. CDR1 is LGHNT, CDR2 FRNRAP, per germline. The V gene end was trimmed by 4 bases and the J gene end by 2 bases; junction bases not matched to a gene: 4. CDR3 length equals 15 residues. The CDR3: CASGSPGQGAYEQYF. The CDR3 DNA sequence: TGTGCTAGTGGTTCCCCGGGACAGGGGGCCTACGAGCAGTACTTC. Based on the CDR3 plus reference TRBV12-5 and TRBJ2-7, the full variable domain is DARVTQTPRHKVTEMGQEVTMRCQPILGHNTVFWYRQTMMQGLELLAYFRNRAPLDDSGMPKDRFSAEMPDATLATLKIQPSEPRDSAVYFCASGSPGQGAYEQYFGPGTRLTVT.

This clonotype was counted many times. The V and J genes are TRBV5-5 and TRBJ2-5; 8 nucleotides match TRBD1. This CDR3 region has 16 residues. The germline gives CDR1 SGHKS, CDR2 YYEKEE (reference sequence). Losses at the gene ends were 7 bases for V and 5 bases for J; bases not matched to a gene: 16. This CDR3 reads CASWSGGQGLKETQYF. CDR3 nucleotide sequence: TGTGCCAGCTGGTCCGGTGGACAGGGTTTAAAGGAGACCCAGTACTTC. The full variable domain, rest sourced from reference TRBV5-5 and TRBJ2-5, is DAGVTQSPTHLIKTRGQQVTLRCSPISGHKSVSWYQQVLGQGPQFIFQYYEKEERGRGNFPDRFSARQFPNYSSELNVNALLLGDSALYLCASWSGGQGLKETQYFGPGTRLLVL.

This clonotype was seen a few times. V and J are TRBV4-3 and TRBJ1-1; D gene uncertain. The V end was cut by 0 bases, the J end by 1 base, with 6 bases between. The CDR3 contains 14 residues. Germline CDR1 is LGHNA and CDR2 is YSLEER. For the CDR3, the DNA is TGCGCCAGCAGCCAAGACGTGGCGAACACTGAAGCTTTCTTT. It encodes CASSQDVANTEAFF.

A few counts support this clonotype. V gene TRBV7-7 combines with J gene TRBJ2-1; tentative D call: TRBD1 (6 bases). CDR1 and CDR2 from the germline V gene are SSHAT and FNYEAQ (reference sequence). The V and J ends lost 5 bases and 7 bases respectively, with 12 bases between them. This CDR3 contains 13 residues. The CDR3 loop reads CASSSQGKNEQFF. The DNA for the CDR3 is TGTGCCAGCAGCAGTCAGGGGAAGAATGAGCAGTTCTTC.